The sequence of this T cell receptor beta chain was determined in a study of Ad26.COV2.S vaccination and SARS-CoV-2 variants. Background on the study: Vaccine-arm donor from the placebo-controlled COV1001 Ad26.COV2.S trial. General study findings and limits: Substantial response breadth was reportedly seen for spike-specific CD8+ and CD4+ T cells after vaccination.

Treatment: about 20 received Ad26.COV2.S at low or high dose, single or two shots; a few received placebo; per-sample allocation not given. Sampling happened 63 days after the first vaccine or placebo injection. Trimming took off 4 bases at V and 3 bases at J, with 9 bases between the two ends. This CDR3 region has 14 residues. CDR1 and CDR2 from the germline V gene are MNHEY and SVGAGI. The method was immunoSEQ multiplex PCR; TCRdb's version includes in-frame clones alone and lacks a portion of them. This table has some 350,000 clones, roughly 88% appearing once. About this clone: The target antigen is unknown.

The chain joins TRBV6-5 to TRBJ1-4; D unresolved. The sequence was collected from a person between 18 and 59 years old who received the Ad26.COV2.S COVID-19 vaccine or a placebo. The source was peripheral blood, collected in a trial of Ad26.COV2.S vaccine versus placebo. The CDR3 here is CASSSRLSNEKLFF. The CDR3, as DNA: TGTGCCAGCAGTTCCCGTTTGTCTAATGAAAAACTGTTTTTT.